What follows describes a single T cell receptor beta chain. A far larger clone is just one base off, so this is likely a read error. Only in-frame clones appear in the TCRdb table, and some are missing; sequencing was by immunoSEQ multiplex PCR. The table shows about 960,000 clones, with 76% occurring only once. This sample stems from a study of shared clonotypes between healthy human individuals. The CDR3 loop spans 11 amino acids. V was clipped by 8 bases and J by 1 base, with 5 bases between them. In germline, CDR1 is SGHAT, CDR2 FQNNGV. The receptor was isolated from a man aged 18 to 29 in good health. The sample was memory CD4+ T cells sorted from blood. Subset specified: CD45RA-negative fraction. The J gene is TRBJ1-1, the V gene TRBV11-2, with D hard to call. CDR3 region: CASVQNTEAFF. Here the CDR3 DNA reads TGTGCCAGCGTCCAGAACACTGAAGCTTTCTTT. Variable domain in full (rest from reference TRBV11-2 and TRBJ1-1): EAGVAQSPRYKIIEKRQSVAFWCNPISGHATLYWYQQILGQGPKLLIQFQNNGVVDDSQLPKDRFSAERLKGVDSTLKIQPAKLEDSAVYLCASVQNTEAFFGQGTRLTVV.